The 4 T cell receptor beta chains below all came from one sample that was sequenced in a study of cytomegalovirus exposure and HLA in healthy donors. The PCR used 60 Vbeta and 13 Jbeta primers. Sequenced by immunoSEQ multiplex PCR; TCRdb stores in-frame clones only, minus some. The sample holds under 80,000 clones, about four fifths seen once. Sequenced: PBMCs. The receptors come from a man in his forties or fifties in good health and CMV-seropositive.

The chain is built from TRBV28 and TRBJ1-1, with TRBD1 matching 7 bases. The CDR3 extends over 13 amino acids. Trimming at V came to 8 bases and at J to 2 bases, leaving 5 bases not matched to a gene. Germline V lookup: CDR1 MDHEN, CDR2 SYDVKM. CDR3 residues: CASGYRGNTEAFF. In nucleotides, the CDR3 is TGTGCCAGCGGGTACAGGGGAAACACTGAAGCTTTCTTT.

Regarding this clone: Other nucleotide sequences in the sample specify the same CDR3. The chain recombines TRBV5-1 with TRBJ2-7, with 7 nucleotides matching TRBD2. This CDR3 has 19 amino acids. With 0 bases clipped from V and 2 bases from J, the junction kept 17 bases outside the gene matches. CDR1 and CDR2 (germline): SGHRS, YFSETQ. CDR3 nucleotides: TGCGCCAGCAGCTTGGGGGGGGGTGTAGGATACGTATCCACCTACGAGCAGTACTTC. Translation gives CASSLGGGVGYVSTYEQYF.

V and J are TRBV19 and TRBJ2-7; perhaps TRBD1 as D (6 bases). Germline loops: CDR1 LNHDA, CDR2 SQIVND (reference sequence). The V end lost 3 bases, the J end lost 5 bases, and 11 bases lay between the germline ends. This CDR3 is built from 13 residues. The CDR3, as DNA: TGTGCCAGTAGTATCAGGGGTTATGACGAGCAGTACTTC. Amino acids: CASSIRGYDEQYF.

The chain links TRBV19 to TRBJ2-3, with a weak D call TRBD1 (5 bases). This CDR3 contains 13 residues. CDR1 is LNHDA and CDR2 is SQIVND in the germline V gene (reference sequence). V lost 4 bases, J lost 2 bases, and 7 bases lay in between. CDR3 DNA sequence: TGTGCCAGTAGTACGGACATCACAGATACGCAGTATTTT. Its protein product is CASSTDITDTQYF. The whole variable domain, filled in from reference TRBV19 and TRBJ2-3, reads DGGITQSPKYLFRKEGQNVTLSCEQNLNHDAMYWYRQDPGQGLRLIYYSQIVNDFQKGDIAEGYSVSREKKESFPLTVTSAQKNPTAFYLCASSTDITDTQYFGPGTRLTVL.